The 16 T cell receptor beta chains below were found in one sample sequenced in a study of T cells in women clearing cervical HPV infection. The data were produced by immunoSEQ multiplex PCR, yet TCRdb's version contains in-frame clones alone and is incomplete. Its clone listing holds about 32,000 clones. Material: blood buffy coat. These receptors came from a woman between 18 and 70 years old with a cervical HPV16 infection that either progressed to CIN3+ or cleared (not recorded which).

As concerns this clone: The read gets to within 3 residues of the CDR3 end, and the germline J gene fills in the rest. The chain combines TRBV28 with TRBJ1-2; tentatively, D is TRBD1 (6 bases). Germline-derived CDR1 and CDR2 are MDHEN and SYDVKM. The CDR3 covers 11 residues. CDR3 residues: CASHTGFGYTF. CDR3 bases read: TGTGCCAGCCATACAGGGTTCGGC.

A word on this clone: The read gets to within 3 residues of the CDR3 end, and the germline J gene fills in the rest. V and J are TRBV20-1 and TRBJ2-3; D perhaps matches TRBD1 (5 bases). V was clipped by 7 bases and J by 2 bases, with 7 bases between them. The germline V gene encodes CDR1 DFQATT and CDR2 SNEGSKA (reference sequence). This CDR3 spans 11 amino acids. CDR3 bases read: TGCAGTGTTGGGGCCACAGATACG. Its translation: CSVGATDT. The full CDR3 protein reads CSVGATDTQYF.

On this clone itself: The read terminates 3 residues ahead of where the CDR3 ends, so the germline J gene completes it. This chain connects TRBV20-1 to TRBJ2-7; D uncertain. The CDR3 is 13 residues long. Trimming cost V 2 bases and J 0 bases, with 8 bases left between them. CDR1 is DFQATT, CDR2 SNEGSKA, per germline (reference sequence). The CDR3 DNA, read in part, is TGCAGTGCTAGAAGTACAATCTCCTACGAG. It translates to CSARSTISYE. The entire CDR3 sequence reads CSARSTISYEQYF.

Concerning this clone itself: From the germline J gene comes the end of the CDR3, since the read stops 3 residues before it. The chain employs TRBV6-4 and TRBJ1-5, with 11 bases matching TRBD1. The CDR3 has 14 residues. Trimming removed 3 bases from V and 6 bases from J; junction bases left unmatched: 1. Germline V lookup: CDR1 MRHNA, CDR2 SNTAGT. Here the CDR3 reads CASSEGTGGQPQHF. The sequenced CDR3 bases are TGTGCCAGCAGTGAAGGGACAGGGGGTCAGCCC.

The covered CDR3 bases are TGTGCCAGTAAGAGGACAGGGAGGACTGAA. This translates into CASKRTGRTE. The complete CDR3 sequence is CASKRTGRTEAFF. The chain combines TRBV19 with TRBJ1-1; 8 bases are shared with TRBD1. The read terminates 3 residues before the CDR3 end, so the remaining end is supplied by the germline J gene. The trim removed 7 bases at V and 5 bases at J, leaving 6 bases unmatched. Germline V lookup: CDR1 LNHDA, CDR2 SQIVND (reference sequence). The CDR3 is made up of 13 amino acids.

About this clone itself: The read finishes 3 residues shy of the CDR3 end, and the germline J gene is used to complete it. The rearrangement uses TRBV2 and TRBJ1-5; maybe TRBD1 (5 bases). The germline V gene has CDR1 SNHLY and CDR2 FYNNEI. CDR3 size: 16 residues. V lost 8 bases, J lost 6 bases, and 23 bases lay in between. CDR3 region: CASCLVVGGVGQPQHF. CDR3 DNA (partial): TGTGCCAGCTGTCTGGTGGTCGGGGGGGTCGGTCAGCCC.

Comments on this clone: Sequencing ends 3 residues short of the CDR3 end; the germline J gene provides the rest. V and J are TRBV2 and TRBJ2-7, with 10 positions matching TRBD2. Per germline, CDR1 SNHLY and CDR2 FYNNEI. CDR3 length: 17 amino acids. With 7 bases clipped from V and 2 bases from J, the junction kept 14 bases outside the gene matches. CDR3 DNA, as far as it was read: TGTGCCAGCACCGACGGTAATCTAGCGGGGGAGACCTACGAG. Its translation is CASTDGNLAGETYE. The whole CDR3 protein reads CASTDGNLAGETYEQYF.

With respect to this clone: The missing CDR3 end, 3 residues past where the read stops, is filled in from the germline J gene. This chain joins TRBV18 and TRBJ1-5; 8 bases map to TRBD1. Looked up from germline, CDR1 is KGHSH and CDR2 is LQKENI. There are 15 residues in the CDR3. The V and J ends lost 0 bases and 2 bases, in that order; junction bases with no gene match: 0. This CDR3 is CASSPPDRGNQPQHF. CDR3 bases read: TGTGCCAGCTCACCACCGGACAGGGGCAATCAGCCC. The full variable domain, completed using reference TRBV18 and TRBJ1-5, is NAGVMQNPRHLVRRRGQEARLRCSPMKGHSHVYWYRQLPEEGLKFMVYLQKENIIDESGMPKERFSAEFPKEGPSILRIQQVVRGDSAAYFCASSPPDRGNQPQHFGDGTRLSIL.

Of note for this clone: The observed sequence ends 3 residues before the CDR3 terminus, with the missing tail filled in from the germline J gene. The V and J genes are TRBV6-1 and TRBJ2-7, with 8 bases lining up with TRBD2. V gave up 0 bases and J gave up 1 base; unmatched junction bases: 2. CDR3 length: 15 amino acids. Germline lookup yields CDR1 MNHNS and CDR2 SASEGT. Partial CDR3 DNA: TGTGCCAGCAGTGAAGCTGCGGGGGGTTCCTACGAG. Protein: CASSEAAGGSYE. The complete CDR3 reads CASSEAAGGSYEQYF.

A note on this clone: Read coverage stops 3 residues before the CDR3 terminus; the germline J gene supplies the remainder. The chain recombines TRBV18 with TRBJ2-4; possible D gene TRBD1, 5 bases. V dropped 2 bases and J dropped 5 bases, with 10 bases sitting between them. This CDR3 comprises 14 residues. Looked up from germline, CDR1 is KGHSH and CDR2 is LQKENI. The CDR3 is CASSPRQGQNIQYF. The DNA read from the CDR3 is TGTGCCAGCTCACCAAGGCAGGGCCAAAACATT. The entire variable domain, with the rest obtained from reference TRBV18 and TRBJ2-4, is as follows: NAGVMQNPRHLVRRRGQEARLRCSPMKGHSHVYWYRQLPEEGLKFMVYLQKENIIDESGMPKERFSAEFPKEGPSILRIQQVVRGDSAAYFCASSPRQGQNIQYFGAGTRLSVL.

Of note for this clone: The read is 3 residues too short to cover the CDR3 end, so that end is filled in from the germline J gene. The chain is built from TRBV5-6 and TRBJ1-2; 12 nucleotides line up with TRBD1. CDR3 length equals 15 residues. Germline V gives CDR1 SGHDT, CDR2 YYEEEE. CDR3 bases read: TGTGCCAGCAGCCGACCGGGACAGGGGGCTGAAGGC. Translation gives CASSRPGQGAEG. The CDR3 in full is CASSRPGQGAEGYTF. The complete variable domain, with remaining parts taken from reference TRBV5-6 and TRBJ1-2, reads DAGVTQSPTHLIKTRGQQVTLRCSPKSGHDTVSWYQQALGQGPQFIFQYYEEEERQRGNFPDRFSGHQFPNYSSELNVNALLLGDSALYLCASSRPGQGAEGYTFGSGTRLTVV.

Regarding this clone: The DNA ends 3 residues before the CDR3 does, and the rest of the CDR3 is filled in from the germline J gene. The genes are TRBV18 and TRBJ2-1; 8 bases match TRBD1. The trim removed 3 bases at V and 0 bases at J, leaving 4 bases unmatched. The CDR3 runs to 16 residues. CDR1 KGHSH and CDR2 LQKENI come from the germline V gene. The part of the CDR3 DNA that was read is TGTGCCAGCTCACCTTACAGGGGGGCCTCCTACAATGAG. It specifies CASSPYRGASYNE. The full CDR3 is CASSPYRGASYNEQFF.

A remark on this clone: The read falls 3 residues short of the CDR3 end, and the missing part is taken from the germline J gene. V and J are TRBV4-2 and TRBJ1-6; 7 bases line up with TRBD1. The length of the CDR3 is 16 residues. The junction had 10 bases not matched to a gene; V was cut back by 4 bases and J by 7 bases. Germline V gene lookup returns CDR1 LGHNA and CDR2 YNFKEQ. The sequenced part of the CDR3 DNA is TGTGCCAGCAGCCGCCCCGAGGGGGCTACAAATTCACCC. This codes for CASSRPEGATNSP. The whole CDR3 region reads CASSRPEGATNSPLHF.

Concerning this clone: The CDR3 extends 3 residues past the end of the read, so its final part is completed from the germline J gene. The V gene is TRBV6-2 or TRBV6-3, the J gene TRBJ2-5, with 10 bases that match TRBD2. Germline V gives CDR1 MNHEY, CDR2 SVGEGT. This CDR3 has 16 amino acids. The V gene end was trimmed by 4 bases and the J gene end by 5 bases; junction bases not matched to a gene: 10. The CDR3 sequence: CASSSLQRGGRETQYF. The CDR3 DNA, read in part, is TGTGCCAGCAGTTCCCTCCAGCGGGGGGGCAGGGAGACC.

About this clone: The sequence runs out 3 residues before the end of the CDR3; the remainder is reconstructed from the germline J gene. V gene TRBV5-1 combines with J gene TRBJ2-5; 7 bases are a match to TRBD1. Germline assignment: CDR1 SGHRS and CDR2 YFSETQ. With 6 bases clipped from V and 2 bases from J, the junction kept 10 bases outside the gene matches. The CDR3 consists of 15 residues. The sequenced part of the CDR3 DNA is TGCGCCAGCACCAGTCCGTGGGACAGTCAAGAGACC. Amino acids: CASTSPWDSQET. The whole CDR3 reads CASTSPWDSQETQYF.

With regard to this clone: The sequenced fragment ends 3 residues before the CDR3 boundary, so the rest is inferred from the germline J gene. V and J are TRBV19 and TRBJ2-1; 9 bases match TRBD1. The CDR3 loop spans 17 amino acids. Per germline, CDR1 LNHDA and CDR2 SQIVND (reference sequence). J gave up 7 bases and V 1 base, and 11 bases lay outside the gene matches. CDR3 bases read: TGTGCCAGTAGTATAGGGTCGGACAGGGGTCAACTGAATGAG. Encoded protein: CASSIGSDRGQLNE. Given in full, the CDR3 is CASSIGSDRGQLNEQFF.